The clone carrying this T cell receptor beta chain was counted at least ten times. The antigen is unknown. The data stem from a study of T cells in Graves' hyperthyroidism and ophthalmopathy. Turning to the study itself: Peripheral blood was acquired at first diagnosis, ahead of any therapy whatsoever.

Amplified regions were TCR beta CDR3 sequences from RNA transcripts. Initially, a first-round RT-PCR of the TCR CDR3 employed the HTBI primer set. TCRdb re-called the multiplex PCR reads with MiXCR, one entry per CDR3 protein. Counted here are 500,000 to 600,000 distinct CDR3 sequences, roughly 21% occurring once; the ten biggest clones make up around 50%. Study findings and constraints: Blood also contained most expanded thyroid clonotypes above 0.001.

Diagnoses were made from clinical symptoms, serum measures (thyroxine and TRAb), thyroid ultrasound and orbital computed tomography. The V end lost 2 bases, the J end lost 1 base, and 9 bases lay between the germline ends. CDR3 length: 15 residues. Germline V gives CDR1 LGHDT, CDR2 YNNKEL (reference sequence). This clonotype originated in a middle-aged man with Graves' ophthalmopathy. Source material: blood. The V and J genes are TRBV3-1 and TRBJ2-1; D may be TRBD1 or TRBD2 (5 bases each). The CDR3 DNA reads as TGTGCCAGCAGCCAACGGGGCCCTTCCTACAATGAGCAGTTCTTC. Its protein is CASSQRGPSYNEQFF.